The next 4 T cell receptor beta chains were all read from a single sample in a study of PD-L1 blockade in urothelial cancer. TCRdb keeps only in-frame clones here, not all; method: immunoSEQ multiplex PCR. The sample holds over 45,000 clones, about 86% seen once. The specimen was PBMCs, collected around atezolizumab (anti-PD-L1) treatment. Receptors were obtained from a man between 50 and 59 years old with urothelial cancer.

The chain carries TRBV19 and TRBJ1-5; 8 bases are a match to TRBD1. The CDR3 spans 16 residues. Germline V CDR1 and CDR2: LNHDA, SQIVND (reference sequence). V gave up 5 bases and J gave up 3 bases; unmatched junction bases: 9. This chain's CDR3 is CASSAGGTGHNQPQHF. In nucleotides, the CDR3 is TGTGCCAGTAGTGCAGGAGGGACAGGTCACAATCAGCCCCAGCATTTT.

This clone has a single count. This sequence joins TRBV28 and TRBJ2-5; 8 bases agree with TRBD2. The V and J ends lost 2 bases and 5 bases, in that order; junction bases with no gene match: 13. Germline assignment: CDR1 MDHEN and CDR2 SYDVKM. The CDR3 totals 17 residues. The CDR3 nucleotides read TGTGCCAGCAGTTTACGGTTTGGGACTAGATCGGGGGAGACCCAGTACTTC. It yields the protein CASSLRFGTRSGETQYF.

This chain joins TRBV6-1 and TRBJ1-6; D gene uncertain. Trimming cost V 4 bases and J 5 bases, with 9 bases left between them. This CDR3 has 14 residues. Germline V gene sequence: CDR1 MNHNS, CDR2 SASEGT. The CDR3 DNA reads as TGTGCCAGCAGTGTAGACGGAGATAATTCACCCCTCCACTTT. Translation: CASSVDGDNSPLHF.

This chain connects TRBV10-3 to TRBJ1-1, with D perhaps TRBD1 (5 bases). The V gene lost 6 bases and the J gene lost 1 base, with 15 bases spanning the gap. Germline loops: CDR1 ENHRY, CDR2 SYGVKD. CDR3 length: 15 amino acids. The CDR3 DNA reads TGTGCCATCAGAGACGTATCAGGGAAGAACACTGAAGCTTTCTTT. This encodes CAIRDVSGKNTEAFF.